The entry below describes one TCR beta chain. The sample belongs to a study of blood T cell repertoires in COVID-19. The protocol was immunoSEQ multiplex PCR, while the TCRdb copy is restricted to in-frame clones and leaves out a portion. The profile shows 60,000 to 85,000 clones, under 95% of them singletons. The germline gives CDR1 SGHTS, CDR2 YDEGEE. The V end was cut by 6 bases, the J end by 8 bases, with 17 bases between. The CDR3 consists of 14 residues. This TCR derives from a man in his fifties or sixties with acute or convalescent COVID-19. The chain has TRBV5-8 and TRBJ1-4; the D gene is possibly TRBD1 (5 bases). The material sequenced was peripheral blood. The CDR3 sequence is CASTHFGGGEKLFF. As DNA, the CDR3 is TGTGCCAGCACCCACTTCGGGGGAGGGGAAAAACTGTTTTTT.